This T cell receptor (beta chain) comes out of a study of shared clonotypes between healthy human individuals (dated by TCRdb to 2019 to 2021). Study-level background: The cohort comprised two women and a few men aged 18 to 49 years. Per donor, three plates each were used for CD4 naive and CD4 memory, two for CD8 naive, and one for CD8 memory. To estimate repertoire size and how much clonotype sharing occurs between individuals, the study deeply sequenced the blood TCR repertoires of several healthy adults. To increase sequencing depth and limit assay-specific biases, different laboratories used diverse techniques to prepare libraries and sequence TCR repertoires. Per donor, leukapheresis produced somewhere between about 0.8 and 9.5 billion PBMCs.

On the study overall, not on this receptor specifically: Based on pairwise subsampling, the degree of clonotype sharing among donors was expected to be affected by sequencing depth. When several donors were compared, the shared fraction of clonotypes was around 5% for naive CD4, 3% to 4% for naive CD8, more than 2% for memory CD4, and approximately 0.4% for memory CD8. Naive subsets generally had larger estimated clonotype richness than memory subsets. Clonotypes shared by all four sorted-subset donors showed higher generation probabilities than non-shared clonotypes. Because the study included only a small number of donors, the genetic and exposure-history diversity represented was limited. Incomplete sequencing was indicated by rarefaction of sorted-subset datasets, despite the large sequencing depth. Sampling was restricted to blood, and TCR repertoires in tissue are likely to differ from TCR repertoires in blood.

Using the deep immunoSEQ assay, TCR CDR3 regions were amplified from genomic DNA by multiplex PCR. Genomic DNA extracted from each cell subset was distributed evenly over all wells of several immunoSEQ 96-well plates, and each plate served as one replicate. For sorted subsets, approximately 190 ng of genomic DNA, equivalent to about 30,000 T cell genomes, went into each replicate PCR. Purified libraries were measured with a Qubit 3.0 fluorometer, size-checked on a Bioanalyzer 2100, and measured again with the KAPA Library Quantification kit. Every immunoSEQ 96-well plate was sequenced on a dedicated single-read 150-cycle Illumina NextSeq 550 flow cell. The paper's processing steps were these. The immunoSEQ output contained only junctional sequences without quality scores, so filtering could not match that applied to full-length reads. Sequences were annotated with PyIR, a Python wrapper for IgBLAST v1.9, using IMGT germline references to assign V/J genes and CDR3. Reads were filtered out if the reads had weak V/J assignments (E-value above 1e-6), no CDR3, stop codons, out-of-frame junctions, or ambiguous translated residues. V3J clonotypes were defined as sequences sharing the same inferred V gene, J gene, and CDR3 amino acid sequence. The percentage overlap between two repertoires was calculated by dividing the number of shared unique clonotypes by the size of the smaller repertoire. Repertoire richness was assessed with RTK rarefaction, the Chao1 estimator, and Recon v2.1 estimates of unobserved clonotypes. Generation probabilities for all TCRbeta clonotypes obtained by the gDNA method from a handful of donors were computed using OLGA. TCRdb re-hosts the immuneACCESS table, in-frame sequences only. Its copies lack some clones; in the studies checked, an unresolved V gene accounts for under half of them, and the cause for the rest is not known. V and J calls and clone size come straight from that table; D and trimming were deduced from the DNA. This sample is represented by about 1,900,000 clones; about 95% of them were singletons. Under 1.5% of the sample rests with the top ten.

In the case of this clone: The antigen this receptor binds is unknown. The sample holds no much larger clone one base away, and base qualities are not on file.

CD8 naive samples consisted of CD45RO-negative cells that were positively selected for CCR7, yielding a CD45RA+CCR7+ population without TemRA cells. The donors were healthy, HIV-negative adults with no recently reported acute infections or vaccinations. Only Caucasian adults living in Nashville, Tennessee, USA were represented among the donors. Blood was collected by leukapheresis, and PBMCs were isolated by Ficoll-Histopaque density gradient centrifugation and then cryopreserved in liquid nitrogen vapor phase. Analytical flow cytometry was used to check the purity and quantity of each magnetically sorted T cell population. Each sorted fraction had its genomic DNA isolated and then quantified by UV absorbance on a Nanodrop 2000c. The germline ends are 9 bases apart after V is trimmed by 4 bases and J by 2 bases. The germline V gene (reference sequence) specifies SGHNT as CDR1 and YYREEE as CDR2. Including the terminal cysteine and phenylalanine, the CDR3 comprises 13 residues. The kept DNA is CDR3 alone, 39 bases in frame from the first base.

Sequencing was performed on naive CD8+ T cells sorted from blood. The cell subset or site label on this specimen signifies: CD45RA+CCR7+. The TCR originated in a young man in good health. The chain joins TRBV5-4 to TRBJ1-2, with no reliable assignment of the D segment. The CDR3: CASSREGNYGYTF. The sequenced DNA: TGTGCCAGCAGCAGGGAAGGGAACTATGGCTACACCTTC.